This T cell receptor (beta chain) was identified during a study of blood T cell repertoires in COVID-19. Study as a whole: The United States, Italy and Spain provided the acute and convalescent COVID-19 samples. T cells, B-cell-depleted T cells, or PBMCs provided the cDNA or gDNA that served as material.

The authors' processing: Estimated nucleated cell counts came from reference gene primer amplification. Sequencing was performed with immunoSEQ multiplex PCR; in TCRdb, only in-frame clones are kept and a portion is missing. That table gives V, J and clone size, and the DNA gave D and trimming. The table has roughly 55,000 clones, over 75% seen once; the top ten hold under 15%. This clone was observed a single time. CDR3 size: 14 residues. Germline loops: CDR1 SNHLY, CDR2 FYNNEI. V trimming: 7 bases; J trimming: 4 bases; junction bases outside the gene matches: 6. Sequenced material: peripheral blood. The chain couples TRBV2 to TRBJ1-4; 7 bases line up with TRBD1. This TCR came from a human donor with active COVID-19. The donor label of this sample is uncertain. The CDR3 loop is CASTLDRINEKLFF. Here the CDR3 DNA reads TGTGCCAGCACTCTGGACAGGATTAATGAAAAACTGTTTTTT.